This paragraph covers one T cell receptor beta chain sequence. The data stem from a study of T cells after somatic rescue of genetic block. V lost 1 base, J lost 5 bases, and 5 bases stayed unmatched. The CDR3 has 15 residues. CDR1 and CDR2 from the germline V gene are SGHVS and FNYEAQ. Only in-frame clones appear in the TCRdb table, and some are missing; sequencing was by immunoSEQ multiplex PCR. This repertoire shows roughly 70,000 clones, 92% found once; its top ten account for around 2.8%. The specimen sequenced was peripheral blood mononuclear cells (PBMCs). This TCR was recovered from a man between 40 and 49 years old. The chain is built from TRBV7-6 and TRBJ2-7; 10 bases line up with TRBD1. Here the CDR3 DNA reads TGTGCCAGCAGCTTAGTGGGGACAGGGGAAAACGAGCAGTACTTC. Translating gives CASSLVGTGENEQYF. Full variable domain (outside the CDR3, taken from reference TRBV7-6 and TRBJ2-7): GAGVSQSPRYKVTKRGQDVALRCDPISGHVSLYWYRQALGQGPEFLTYFNYEAQQDKSGLPNDRFSAERPEGSISTLTIQRTEQRDSAMYRCASSLVGTGENEQYFGPGTRLTVT.